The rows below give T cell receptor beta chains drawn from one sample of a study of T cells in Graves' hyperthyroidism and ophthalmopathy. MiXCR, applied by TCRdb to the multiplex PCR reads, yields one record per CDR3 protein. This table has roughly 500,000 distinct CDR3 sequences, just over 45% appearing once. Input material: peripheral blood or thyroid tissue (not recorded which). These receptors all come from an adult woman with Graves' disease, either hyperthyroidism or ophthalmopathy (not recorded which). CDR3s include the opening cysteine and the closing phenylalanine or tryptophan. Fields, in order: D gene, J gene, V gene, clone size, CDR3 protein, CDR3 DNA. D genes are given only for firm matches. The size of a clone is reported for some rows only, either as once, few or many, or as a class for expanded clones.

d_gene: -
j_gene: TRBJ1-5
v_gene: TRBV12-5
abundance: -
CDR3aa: CASGAPGPGGETQHF
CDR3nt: TGTGCTAGTGGCGCACCGGGCCCAGGAGGAGAGACCCAGCATTTT

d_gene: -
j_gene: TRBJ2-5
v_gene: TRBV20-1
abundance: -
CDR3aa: CSARGRGRETQYF
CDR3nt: TGCAGTGCTAGAGGCCGGGGGAGGGAGACCCAGTACTTC

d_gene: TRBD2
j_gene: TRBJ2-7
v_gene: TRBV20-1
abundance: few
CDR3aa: CSATMGLAGYEQYF
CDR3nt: TGCAGTGCCACCATGGGACTAGCGGGCTACGAGCAGTACTTC

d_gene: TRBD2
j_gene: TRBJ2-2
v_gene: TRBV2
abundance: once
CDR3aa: CASSGFTGGGTGELFF
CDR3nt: TGTGCCAGCAGTGGGTTTACGGGAGGGGGCACCGGGGAGCTGTTTTTT

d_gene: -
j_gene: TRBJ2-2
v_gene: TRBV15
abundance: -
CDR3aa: CAMSDREAGELFF
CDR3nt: TGTGCCATGTCAGACAGGGAGGCCGGGGAGCTGTTTTTT

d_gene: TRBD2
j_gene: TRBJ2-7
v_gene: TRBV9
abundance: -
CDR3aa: CASSVGVGGGEQYF
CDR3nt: TGTGCCAGCAGCGTAGGAGTGGGGGGGGGCGAGCAGTACTTC

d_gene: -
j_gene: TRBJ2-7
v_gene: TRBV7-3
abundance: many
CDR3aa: CASSSTGAEQYF
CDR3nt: TGTGCCAGCAGCTCTACGGGTGCCGAGCAGTACTTC

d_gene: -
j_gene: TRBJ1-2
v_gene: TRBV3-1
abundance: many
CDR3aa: CASSQGRGGYTF
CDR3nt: TGTGCCAGCAGCCAAGGTCGGGGCGGTTACACCTTC

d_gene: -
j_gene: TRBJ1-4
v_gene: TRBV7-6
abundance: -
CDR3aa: CASSALAGVEKLFF
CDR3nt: TGTGCCAGCAGCGCACTAGCGGGAGTTGAAAAACTGTTTTTT

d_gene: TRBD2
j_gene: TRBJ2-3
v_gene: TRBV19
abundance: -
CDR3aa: CATQVGLAGRDTQYF
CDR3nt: TGTGCCACTCAAGTCGGACTAGCGGGACGAGATACGCAGTATTTT

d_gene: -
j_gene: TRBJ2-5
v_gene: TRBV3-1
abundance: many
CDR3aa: CASSSPPNSETQYF
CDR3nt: TGTGCCAGCAGCTCACCCCCTAACTCCGAGACCCAGTACTTC

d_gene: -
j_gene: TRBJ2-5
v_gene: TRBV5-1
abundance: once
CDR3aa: CVSSLAQGPETQYF
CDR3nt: TGCGTCAGCAGCTTGGCCCAAGGACCCGAGACCCAGTACTTC

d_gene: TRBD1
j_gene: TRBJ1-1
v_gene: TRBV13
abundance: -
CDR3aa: CASSAGQGIPEAFF
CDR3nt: TGTGCCAGCAGCGCGGGACAGGGGATCCCTGAAGCTTTCTTT

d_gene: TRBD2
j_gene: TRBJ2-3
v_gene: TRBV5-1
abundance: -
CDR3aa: CASSLRLAGLTDTQYF
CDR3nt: TGTGCCAGCAGCTTAAGACTAGCGGGGCTTACAGATACGCAGTATTTT

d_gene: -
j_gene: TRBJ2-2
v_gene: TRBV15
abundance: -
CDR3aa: CATSRVWQGPTGELFF
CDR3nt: TGTGCCACCAGCAGAGTTTGGCAGGGGCCCACCGGGGAGCTGTTTTTT

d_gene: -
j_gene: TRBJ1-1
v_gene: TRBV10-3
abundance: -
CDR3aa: CAISEMGANTEAFF
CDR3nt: TGTGCCATCAGTGAGATGGGGGCCAACACTGAAGCTTTCTTT

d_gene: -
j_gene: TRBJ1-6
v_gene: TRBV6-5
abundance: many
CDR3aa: CASSPWGTGSGYNSPLHF
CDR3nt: TGTGCCAGCAGCCCATGGGGCACAGGTTCAGGGTATAATTCACCCCTCCACTTT

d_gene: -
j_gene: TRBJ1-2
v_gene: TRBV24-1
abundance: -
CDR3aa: CATSDTGPVYGYTF
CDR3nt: TGTGCCACCAGTGATACGGGGCCCGTCTATGGCTACACCTTC

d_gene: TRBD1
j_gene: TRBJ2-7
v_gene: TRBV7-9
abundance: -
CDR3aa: CASSPTGVLNEQYF
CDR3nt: TGTGCCAGCAGCCCGACAGGGGTATTAAACGAGCAGTACTTC

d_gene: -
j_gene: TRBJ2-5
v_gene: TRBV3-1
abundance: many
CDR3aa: CASSQVVGREQTQYF
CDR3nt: TGTGCCAGCAGCCAAGTGGTTGGCAGGGAACAGACCCAGTACTTC

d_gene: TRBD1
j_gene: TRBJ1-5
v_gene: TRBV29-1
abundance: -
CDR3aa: CSVTETGLNQPQHF
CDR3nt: TGCAGCGTCACGGAGACAGGGCTCAATCAGCCCCAGCATTTT

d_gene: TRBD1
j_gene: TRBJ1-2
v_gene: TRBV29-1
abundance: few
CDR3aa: CSIRGNDGYTF
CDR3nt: TGCAGCATCAGGGGGAATGATGGCTACACCTTC

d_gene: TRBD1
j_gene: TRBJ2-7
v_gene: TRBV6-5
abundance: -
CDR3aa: CASSAYRGTGQYF
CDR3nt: TGTGCCAGCAGTGCCTACAGGGGAACGGGGCAGTACTTC

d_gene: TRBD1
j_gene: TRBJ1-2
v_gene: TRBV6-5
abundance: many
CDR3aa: CASSSPDRGYGYTF
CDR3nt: TGTGCCAGCAGTTCCCCGGACAGGGGCTATGGCTACACCTTC

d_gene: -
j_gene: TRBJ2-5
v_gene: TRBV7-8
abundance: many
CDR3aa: CASSPRFNQLETQYF
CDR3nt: TGTGCCAGCAGCCCCCGGTTCAATCAACTGGAGACCCAGTACTTC

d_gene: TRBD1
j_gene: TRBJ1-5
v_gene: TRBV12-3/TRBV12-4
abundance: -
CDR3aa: CASRGFSDRGGQPQHF
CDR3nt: TGTGCCAGCAGGGGATTCTCGGACAGGGGAGGTCAGCCCCAGCATTTT

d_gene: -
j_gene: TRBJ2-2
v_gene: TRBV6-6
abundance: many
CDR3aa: CASTSPGTGELFF
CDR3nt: TGTGCCAGCACCTCCCCGGGGACCGGGGAGCTGTTTTTT

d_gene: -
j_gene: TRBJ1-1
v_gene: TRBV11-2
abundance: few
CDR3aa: CASSLHRKAFF
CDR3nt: TGTGCCAGCAGCTTGCACAGAAAAGCTTTCTTT

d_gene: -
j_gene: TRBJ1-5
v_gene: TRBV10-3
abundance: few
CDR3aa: CAISETGKTGYQPQHF
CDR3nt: TGTGCCATCAGTGAGACCGGGAAAACAGGGTACCAGCCCCAGCATTTT

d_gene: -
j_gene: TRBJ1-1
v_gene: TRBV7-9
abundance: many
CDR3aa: CASSLDGVGSTEAFF
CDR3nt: TGTGCCAGCAGCTTAGATGGGGTAGGAAGCACTGAAGCTTTCTTT

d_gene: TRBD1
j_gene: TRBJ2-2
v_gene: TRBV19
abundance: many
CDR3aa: CASSSPGQAVTGELFF
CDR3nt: TGTGCCAGTAGTAGCCCAGGACAGGCCGTCACCGGGGAGCTGTTTTTT

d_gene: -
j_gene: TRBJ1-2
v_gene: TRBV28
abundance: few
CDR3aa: CASHAGGHGYTF
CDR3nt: TGTGCCAGTCACGCGGGGGGCCATGGCTACACCTTC

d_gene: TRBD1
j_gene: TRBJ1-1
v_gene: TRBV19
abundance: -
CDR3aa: CASSWDSLTEAFF
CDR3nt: TGTGCCAGTAGCTGGGACAGTTTGACTGAAGCTTTCTTT

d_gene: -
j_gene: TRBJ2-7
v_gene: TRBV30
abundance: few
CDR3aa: CAWSVGWVRYEQYF
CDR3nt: TGTGCCTGGAGTGTGGGGTGGGTACGGTACGAGCAGTACTTC

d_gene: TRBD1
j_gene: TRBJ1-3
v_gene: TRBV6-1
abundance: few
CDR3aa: CASRNRQGSGNTIYF
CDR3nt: TGTGCCAGCAGAAACCGACAGGGGTCTGGAAACACCATATATTTT

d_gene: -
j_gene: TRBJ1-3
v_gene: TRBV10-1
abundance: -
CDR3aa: CASSQDPSGNTIYF
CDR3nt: TGCGCCAGTTCGCAGGACCCCTCTGGAAACACCATATATTTT

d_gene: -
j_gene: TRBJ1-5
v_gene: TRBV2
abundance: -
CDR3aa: CASSEAAAGNQPQHF
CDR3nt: TGTGCCAGCAGTGAAGCGGCGGCAGGTAATCAGCCCCAGCATTTT

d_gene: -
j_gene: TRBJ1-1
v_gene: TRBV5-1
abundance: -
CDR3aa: CASSLEGRMNTEAFF
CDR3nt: TGCGCCAGCAGCTTGGAGGGCAGAATGAACACTGAAGCTTTCTTT

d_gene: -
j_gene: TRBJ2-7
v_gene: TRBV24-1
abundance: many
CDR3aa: CATSDRSGTGRDEQYF
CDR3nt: TGTGCCACCAGTGACCGCTCAGGTACAGGGCGCGACGAGCAGTACTTC

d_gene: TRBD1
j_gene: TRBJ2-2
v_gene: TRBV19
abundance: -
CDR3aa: CAMTGGGTGELFF
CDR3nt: TGTGCTATGACAGGGGGCGGGACCGGGGAGCTGTTTTTT

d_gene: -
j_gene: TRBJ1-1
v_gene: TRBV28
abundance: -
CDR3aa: CASGGQAGTHTAFF
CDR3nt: TGTGCCAGCGGGGGGCAGGCAGGGACCCACACAGCTTTCTTT

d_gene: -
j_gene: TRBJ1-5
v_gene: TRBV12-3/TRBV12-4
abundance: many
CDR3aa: CASKSYQPQHF
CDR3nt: TGTGCCAGCAAATCGTATCAGCCCCAGCATTTT

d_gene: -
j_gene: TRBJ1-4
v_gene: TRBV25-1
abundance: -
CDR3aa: CASSERVDLREKLFF
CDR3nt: TGTGCCAGCAGTGAAAGGGTCGACCTAAGGGAAAAACTGTTTTTT

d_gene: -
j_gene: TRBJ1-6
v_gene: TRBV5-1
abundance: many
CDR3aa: CASSLGQNNSPLHF
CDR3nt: TGCGCCAGCAGCTTGGGACAAAATAATTCACCCCTCCACTTT

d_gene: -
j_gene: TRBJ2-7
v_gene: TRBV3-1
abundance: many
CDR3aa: CASSQEGGRLEQYF
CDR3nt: TGTGCCAGCAGCCAAGAAGGTGGGCGCCTGGAGCAGTACTTC

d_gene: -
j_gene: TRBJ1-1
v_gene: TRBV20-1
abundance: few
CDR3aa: CSARKTASGTEAFF
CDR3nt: TGCAGTGCTAGGAAGACAGCTAGCGGGACTGAAGCTTTCTTT

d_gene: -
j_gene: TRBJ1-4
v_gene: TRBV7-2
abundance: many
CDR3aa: CASSLPGVGERQKLFF
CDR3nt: TGTGCCAGCAGCTTACCGGGGGTCGGTGAGAGACAAAAACTGTTTTTT

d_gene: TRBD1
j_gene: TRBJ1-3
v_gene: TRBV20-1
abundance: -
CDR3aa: CGRQGAAGNTIYF
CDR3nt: TGCGGAAGACAGGGGGCTGCTGGAAACACCATATATTTT